This T cell receptor beta chain was found in a study of blood T cells in healthy people across ages. Study-wide findings and caveats: The study found more naive CD4+ cells and higher diversity in long-lived than aged donors. Diversity estimates from one million T cells were considered underestimates.

About this clonotype itself: Its antigen is unknown.

A second 7 to 11 cycle PCR used barcoded and J-beta primers. Each single sample gave us at least 3 million CDR3-containing paired-end reads. Using its own MiXCR run on the 5' RACE reads, TCRdb lists one record per CDR3 protein. The sample has some 1.7 million distinct CDR3 sequences, 28% seen once. This clonotype was obtained from a woman aged 30 to 39 in good health. The sequencing sample was made of blood.

CDR3 in amino acids: CASSFRADRLTTVFADTQYF. CDR3 bases: TGTGCCAGCAGCTTCCGGGCGGATCGGCTTACGACAGTCTTCGCAGATACGCAGTATTTT. The rearrangement links TRBV7-6 to TRBJ2-3; tentative D call: TRBD1 (5 bases). There are 20 residues in the CDR3. The germline gives CDR1 SGHVS, CDR2 FNYEAQ. Trimming took 3 bases from V and 4 from J, leaving 29 bases between them.